This T cell receptor (beta chain) is drawn from a study of cytomegalovirus exposure and HLA in healthy donors (dated by TCRdb to about 2017). Study-wide context: An earlier analysis of several hundred of the donors reported about 250 Gb of sequence data and 100 million to 140 million unique TCR beta sequences from some 180 million T cells. An early release covering roughly 600 HLA-typed donors comprised roughly 300 gigabases of sequencing data and tens of millions of unique TCR sequences. Among the roughly 400 genotyped donors, around 81% belonged to the genetic ancestry cluster associated with self-reported Caucasian donors. The aim of the study was to test whether cataloging public T cell receptors could identify signatures of past pathogen exposure. The study used immunosequencing to profile the T cell repertoires of several hundred subjects and linked those repertoires to cytomegalovirus serostatus. Besides the first cohort of around 670 subjects, a separate validation cohort made up of 120 different subjects was used. To predict cytomegalovirus infection status, the study combined high-throughput TCR immunosequencing, statistical association of individual TCRs with disease status, and machine learning. A later analysis re-examined previously published TCR beta repertoires from more than 600 donors and added high-resolution HLA genotyping to investigate patterns of TCR occurrence. Rather than drawing on any new phenotypic data, the later analysis identified candidate immune exposures from TCR beta sequences and the way those sequences occurred across donors. In an earlier analysis of roughly 580 of the donors, high-throughput TCR beta sequencing was used to judge whether each TCR beta V gene segment behaved as functional or pseudogenic. Donor age, sex, ethnicity and CMV serostatus were compiled alongside the repertoire data. A later genetic analysis used genome-wide SNP genotypes for about three fifths of the roughly 700 donors, treating that subset as a discovery cohort. Every repertoire in the discovery cohort had been generated on one and the same sequencing platform. HLA typing included class I and class II loci at four-digit resolution. The number of donors typed differed by locus, with roughly 629-640 for A, B, C, DRB1 and DQB1, over 500 for DQA1, 600 to 610 for DPA1, and 472 for DPB1. Because of strong linkage in the cohort, roughly five DR-DQ haplotypes were treated as single units for association and clustering. Among about 410 genotyped donors of the cohort, an average of approximately 240,000 unique TCR beta nucleotide sequences was sequenced per donor, of which about 19% were non-productive. Points the paper makes about the study in general: A few of the identified cytomegalovirus-associated TCR beta chains were confirmed in vitro to be specific for cytomegalovirus antigens. Correlated functional status among segregating V segments might reflect linkage disequilibrium, but an unknown experimental factor could not be ruled out. In both the original and validation cohorts, the classifier was reported to diagnose cytomegalovirus status with high specificity and sensitivity. Most TCR sequences were observed very rarely across donors, whereas some public TCRs were present in many individuals. In a later genetic analysis, a missense DCLRE1C variant was associated with V-gene and J-gene trimming of TCR beta chains, and the association was replicated in an independent cohort. Strong co-occurrence of HLA alleles, especially DR and DQ, made assigning TCR associations to individual alleles difficult. Because the 87-base-pair reads could not distinguish some IMGT-functional V segments, including TRBV6-2 and TRBV6-3, those segments were excluded. The study listed 150 to 200 TCR beta chains as associated with cytomegalovirus. Several of the top co-occurrence clusters appeared to be linked to parvovirus B19, influenza, CMV and Epstein-Barr virus, according to a later analysis. In a later analysis, most CMV-associated TCR beta chains were found to appear HLA-restricted, with HLA associations seemingly driven largely by CMV exposure. It was suggested by the authors that the approach could potentially be generalized to other disease states and immunological phenotypes. Immune exposure information for the cohort was limited to CMV serostatus. A group of highly shared sequence variants was considered likely to be a technical artifact of the sequencing pipeline. In a later analysis, HLA-associated TCR beta chains showed more clonal expansion and lower generation probabilities than non-associated chains that were equally common. In this cohort, only TCR beta chains were sequenced, and detectable features were limited by the absence of alpha or paired-chain data. A later analysis found that TCR association rates varied across HLA loci, with DRB1 alleles showing the most associated TCRs and HLA-C alleles the fewest. A further reported finding was that TCR beta sequences accurately predicted the HLA-A and HLA-B alleles for most subjects in the first cohort. HLA typing was unavailable for some donors at each locus, so association tests used only the typed subset. Broadly in line with IMGT annotations, most TCR beta V segments showed up in productive rearrangements about 87% or about 30% of the time in an earlier analysis of roughly 590 of the donors. According to a later genetic analysis, donors in an Asian-associated ancestry cluster had fewer N-insertions in productive TCRs than the roughly 670-donor mean. In a later analysis, some 18,000 TCR beta sequences were associated with specific HLA alleles at a false discovery rate of 0.05. Roughly uniform sequencing depth across donors was assumed in presence/absence analyses, although this assumption may not hold. The earlier analysis of about 600 of the donors excluded 15 to 20 rarely observed V segments, including chromosome 9 orphons, because counts were too low.

On this clone itself: Its antigen has not been determined. No quality values exist for individual bases; no much larger clone is one base distant.

Receptor amplification or capture employed the immunoSEQ multiplex PCR assay. For the multiplex PCR, a mixture combining 60 forward primers for TCR Vbeta segments and 13 reverse primers for TCR Jbeta segments was used. A multiplex PCR assay on genomic DNA amplified the CDR3 region of rearranged TCR beta genes. Amplified TCR beta libraries were sequenced as 87-base-pair reads on the Illumina HiSeq System. Per the source publication's procedure: Across the 670 or so repertoires, a later analysis counted some 81 million unique TCR beta chains, roughly 11 million of which were shared by at least two donors. A nearest-neighbor algorithm error-corrected the raw reads and collapsed the reads into unique sequences, merging closely related sequences to remove PCR and sequencing errors. V, D and J gene segments were assigned by aligning CDR3 sequences to IMGT reference sequences. For a sequence to be retained, at least a six-nucleotide match to both a V gene segment and a J gene segment was required. Rearrangements were called productive when the CDR3 lacked stop codons and stayed in frame with V and J; all others were non-productive. CDR3 was defined by IMGT convention, running from the second conserved V-encoded cysteine to the conserved J-encoded phenylalanine. Sequences without an unambiguous match to a single V gene segment were excluded from the earlier analysis of several hundred of the donors. In an earlier analysis of 450 to 700 of the donors, V segments were called functional above 56.7% productive rearrangements and were called segregating when the between-donor standard deviation exceeded 5%. A statistical classification framework was built to diagnose cytomegalovirus status from the catalog of TCR beta chain sequences. A later analysis assigned V and J genes by comparing TCR nucleotide sequences with IMGT/GENE-DB human TR gene sequences. The TCRdist pipeline was used in a later analysis to assign CDR3 sequences and most-parsimonious VDJ recombination scenarios. In a later analysis, every TCR beta chain was defined by the combination of its CDR3 amino acid sequence and its V-gene family, and reads without a unique V-gene family were dropped. In a later analysis, some 600 highly shared, low-generation-probability nucleotide sequences were removed to address suspected cross-contamination and a sequencing artifact. For each public chain, a later analysis derived a clonal expansion index from normalized ranks of inferred template counts within each repertoire. Generation probabilities in a later analysis came from a VDJ recombination model fitted to out-of-frame rearrangements, and those results were checked against IGoR. In a later analysis, hypergeometric tests were used to score TCR-TCR, TCR-HLA and TCR-CMV co-occurrence, with a repertoire-size bias correction applied to TCR pairs. A later analysis estimated false discovery rates by permuting HLA or CMV assignments 20 times. In a later analysis, co-occurring TCRs were grouped with DBSCAN, and TCRdist sequence similarity was added when clustering was performed within HLA-allele-positive subsets. For co-occurrence clustering, repertoires with fewer than 30,000 or more than 120,000 public chains were excluded, along with five or six repertoires with anomalous nucleotide sharing. This is the immuneACCESS table as TCRdb keeps it, with only in-frame sequences that have V and J called. A part of the clones is gone; compared with another copy, unresolved V genes explain less than half, and the rest is unexplained. V, J and clone size were drawn from that table, and D and trimming were deduced from the DNA. The sample contains 100,000 or so clones, around 75% of them found a single time. The ten largest clonotypes hold roughly 1.9% of the sample.

The cohort comprised hundreds of healthy bone marrow donors. At the time of sampling, every cohort member was nominally healthy, though immune exposures that went unrecorded were likely present. The donor tested CMV seronegative, placing the donor among the 352 seronegative members of the cohort. A peripheral blood sample was collected from each donor, and TCR beta sequencing was performed on peripheral blood mononuclear cells. Genomic DNA was extracted from the blood cell samples with the Qiagen DNeasy Blood Extraction Kit. The CDR3 covers 17 residues, taking in both the cysteine and the phenylalanine. Only the CDR3 portion is preserved as DNA: 51 bases, with reading frame beginning at the first base. Per the germline V gene, SGHTA is the CDR1 and FQGTGA is the CDR2. V drops 5 bases and J drops 6 bases, leaving 24 bases in between.

The receptor comes from a man younger than 45 in good health and CMV-seronegative. This receptor chain uses TRBV7-3 and TRBJ2-3, and TRBD2 may be the D gene, going by 6 matching bases. The sample comprised PBMCs. The DNA is TGTGCCAGCAGCGTAAGGGACGCCGCTGGAGGGAAGGATACGCAGTATTTT. This sequence encodes CASSVRDAAGGKDTQYF.